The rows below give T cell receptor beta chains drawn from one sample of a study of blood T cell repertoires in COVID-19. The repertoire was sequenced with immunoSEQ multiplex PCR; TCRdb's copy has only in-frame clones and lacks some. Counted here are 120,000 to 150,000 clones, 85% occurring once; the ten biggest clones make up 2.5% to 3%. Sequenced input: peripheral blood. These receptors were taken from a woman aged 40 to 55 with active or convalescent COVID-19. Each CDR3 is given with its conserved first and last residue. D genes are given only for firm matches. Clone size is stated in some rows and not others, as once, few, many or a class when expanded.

CASSFRDTYYEQYF	TGTGCCAGCAGCTTCCGGGACACCTACTACGAGCAGTACTTC	-	TRBV5-5	TRBJ2-7	once
CSVESQGLTMGYTF	TGCAGCGTTGAGTCCCAGGGCCTTACTATGGGCTACACCTTC	-	TRBV29-1	TRBJ1-2	-
CATSDGSAGLRPQHF	TGTGCCACCAGTGATGGGTCGGCAGGACTTCGGCCCCAGCATTTT	-	TRBV24-1	TRBJ1-5	-
CAISESGGSNEKLFF	TGTGCCATCAGTGAGTCGGGGGGGTCTAATGAAAAACTGTTTTTT	-	TRBV10-3	TRBJ1-4	-
CASIHYGGAEANEKLFF	TGCGCCAGCATCCATTATGGAGGGGCGGAAGCTAATGAAAAACTGTTTTTT	-	TRBV23-1	TRBJ1-4	-
CASGSPGQAYEQYF	TGTGCCAGCGGGTCCCCGGGACAGGCCTACGAGCAGTACTTC	TRBD1	TRBV6-5	TRBJ2-7	-
CASSRGSLNTEAFF	TGTGCCAGCTCCAGGGGCAGTTTAAACACTGAAGCTTTCTTT	-	TRBV5-6	TRBJ1-1	-
CAISDFRQSSYNEQFF	TGTGCCATCAGTGATTTTCGTCAGTCCTCCTACAATGAGCAGTTCTTC	-	TRBV10-3	TRBJ2-1	-
CASSASTAASGNTIYF	TGTGCCAGCAGCGCCTCGACAGCAGCCTCTGGAAACACCATATATTTT	-	TRBV9	TRBJ1-3	-
CASSLAISGAEAFF	TGTGCCAGCAGCCTAGCCATTTCAGGGGCTGAAGCTTTCTTT	-	TRBV7-2	TRBJ1-1	-
CASSWTRQGYTEAFF	TGTGCCAGCAGTTGGACCCGGCAGGGATACACTGAAGCTTTCTTT	-	TRBV6-2/TRBV6-3	TRBJ1-1	-
CASSQLSGSSYEQYF	TGCGCCAGCAGCCAACTGAGCGGGAGCTCCTACGAGCAGTACTTC	TRBD2	TRBV4-3	TRBJ2-7	-
CSVARGEETQYF	TGCAGCGTTGCCAGGGGGGAAGAGACCCAGTACTTC	-	TRBV29-1	TRBJ2-5	-
CASRQETNYGYTF	TGTGCCAGTCGACAGGAAACTAACTATGGCTACACCTTC	-	TRBV2	TRBJ1-2	few
CASSPRLAAYNEQFF	TGTGCCAGCAGTCCACGACTAGCGGCCTACAATGAGCAGTTCTTC	TRBD2	TRBV6-2/TRBV6-3	TRBJ2-1	-
CASSLAPVQYF	TGTGCCAGCAGCTTGGCGCCGGTGCAGTACTTC	-	TRBV5-8	TRBJ2-7	-
CASSYGYSLRQDQETQYF	TGTGCCAGCAGTTACGGCTATTCCCTCCGACAGGACCAAGAGACCCAGTACTTC	-	TRBV6-2/TRBV6-3	TRBJ2-5	-
CASSPPSTDTQYF	TGTGCCAGCTCACCTCCGAGCACAGATACGCAGTATTTT	-	TRBV18	TRBJ2-3	-
CASYLNRPAENTEAFF	TGTGCCAGCTACCTAAACAGACCCGCTGAGAACACTGAAGCTTTCTTT	-	TRBV18	TRBJ1-1	-
CASRVSIGEKLFF	TGTGCCAGCAGGGTTTCCATCGGTGAAAAACTGTTTTTT	-	TRBV7-2	TRBJ1-4	-
CASSLARQGDRVNSPLHF	TGTGCCAGCAGCTTAGCGAGGCAGGGTGACAGGGTCAATTCACCCCTCCACTTT	TRBD1	TRBV7-8	TRBJ1-6	once
CASSEWDRGPYEQYF	TGTGCCAGCAGTGAATGGGACAGGGGTCCCTACGAGCAGTACTTC	TRBD1	TRBV6-1	TRBJ2-7	-
CASSTRTGFGTDEQYF	TGTGCCAGCAGTACTAGGACAGGGTTTGGAACCGACGAGCAGTACTTC	TRBD1	TRBV28	TRBJ2-7	-
CASSRSRFGNTEAFF	TGTGCCAGCAGTCGTTCCAGGTTCGGGAACACTGAAGCTTTCTTT	-	TRBV28	TRBJ1-1	-
CASSHPAGGANVLTF	TGCGCCAGCAGCCACCCGGCAGGAGGGGCCAACGTCCTGACTTTC	-	TRBV4-1	TRBJ2-6	-
CASSISAEAFF	TGTGCCAGTAGTATTTCCGCTGAAGCTTTCTTT	-	TRBV19	TRBJ1-1	-
CASTRQAATNEKLFF	TGTGCCAGCACCAGACAGGCCGCAACTAATGAAAAACTGTTTTTT	-	TRBV2	TRBJ1-4	-
CASSTGKETQYF	TGTGCCAGTAGTACAGGGAAAGAGACCCAGTACTTC	-	TRBV19	TRBJ2-5	-
CASSLGLAGGSYEQYF	TGTGCCAGCAGTTTAGGACTAGCGGGAGGCTCCTACGAGCAGTACTTC	TRBD2	TRBV27	TRBJ2-7	-
CASSPWTGGQETQYF	TGTGCCAGCTCACCATGGACAGGGGGACAAGAGACCCAGTACTTC	TRBD1	TRBV18	TRBJ2-5	-
CAWSVTSEGTQYF	TGTGCCTGGAGCGTAACTAGCGAAGGGACCCAGTACTTC	TRBD2	TRBV30	TRBJ2-5	-
CASSSTGGGNSPLHF	TGTGCCAGCAGCTCAACCGGGGGGGGTAATTCACCCCTCCACTTT	-	TRBV11-2	TRBJ1-6	-
CASSSPGGENYNEQFF	TGTGCCAGCAGTTCCCCGGGGGGAGAGAATTACAATGAGCAGTTCTTC	TRBD2	TRBV6-2/TRBV6-3	TRBJ2-1	-
CASSPQGSWGTEAFF	TGTGCCAGTAGCCCACAGGGATCTTGGGGCACTGAAGCTTTCTTT	-	TRBV19	TRBJ1-1	-
CASSIVPIRGAFF	TGTGCCAGTAGTATAGTTCCTATCCGGGGAGCTTTCTTT	-	TRBV19	TRBJ1-1	-
CASSSWGGINQPQHF	TGTGCCAGCAGCTCATGGGGGGGTATCAATCAGCCCCAGCATTTT	-	TRBV7-2	TRBJ1-5	-
CATSMSPPGGSAGYTF	TGTGCCACCAGTATGAGCCCCCCAGGTGGGTCGGCTGGCTACACCTTC	-	TRBV24-1	TRBJ1-2	-
CASTFGTSGTPSIQYF	TGTGCCAGCACCTTCGGGACTAGCGGGACCCCGAGCATTCAGTACTTC	TRBD2	TRBV6-6	TRBJ2-4	-
CASSFPASGLQTQYF	TGTGCCAGCAGTTTCCCGGCTAGCGGGCTACAGACCCAGTACTTC	TRBD2	TRBV6-6	TRBJ2-5	-
CASSLSVSGGYTDTQYF	TGCGCCAGCAGCTTGAGTGTTAGCGGGGGTTACACAGATACGCAGTATTTT	TRBD2	TRBV5-1	TRBJ2-3	-
CASSERYGYTF	TGTGCCAGCAGTGAACGGTATGGCTACACCTTC	-	TRBV28	TRBJ1-2	-
CASSESGLGGEQFF	TGCGCCAGCAGTGAGTCAGGCCTGGGAGGGGAGCAGTTCTTC	TRBD2	TRBV10-1	TRBJ2-1	-
CASSLRGGPVSYNEQFF	TGTGCCAGCAGTTTAAGAGGGGGTCCCGTCTCCTACAATGAGCAGTTCTTC	-	TRBV27	TRBJ2-1	once
CASTRPQGPQHF	TGTGCCAGCACCCGGCCCCAGGGGCCCCAGCATTTT	-	TRBV2	TRBJ1-5	-
CASSLRRTANYGYTF	TGCGCCAGCAGCTTGAGACGGACAGCTAACTATGGCTACACCTTC	-	TRBV5-1	TRBJ1-2	-
CASSSAGTSPYEQYF	TGTGCCAGCAGCTCCGCCGGGACATCCCCCTACGAGCAGTACTTC	-	TRBV11-2	TRBJ2-7	-
CASSESGGPDQPQHF	TGTGCCAGCAGTGAATCGGGAGGGCCGGATCAGCCCCAGCATTTT	-	TRBV25-1	TRBJ1-5	once
CASSKGATNEKLFF	TGTGCCAGCAGCAAGGGGGCAACTAATGAAAAACTGTTTTTT	-	TRBV5-4	TRBJ1-4	few